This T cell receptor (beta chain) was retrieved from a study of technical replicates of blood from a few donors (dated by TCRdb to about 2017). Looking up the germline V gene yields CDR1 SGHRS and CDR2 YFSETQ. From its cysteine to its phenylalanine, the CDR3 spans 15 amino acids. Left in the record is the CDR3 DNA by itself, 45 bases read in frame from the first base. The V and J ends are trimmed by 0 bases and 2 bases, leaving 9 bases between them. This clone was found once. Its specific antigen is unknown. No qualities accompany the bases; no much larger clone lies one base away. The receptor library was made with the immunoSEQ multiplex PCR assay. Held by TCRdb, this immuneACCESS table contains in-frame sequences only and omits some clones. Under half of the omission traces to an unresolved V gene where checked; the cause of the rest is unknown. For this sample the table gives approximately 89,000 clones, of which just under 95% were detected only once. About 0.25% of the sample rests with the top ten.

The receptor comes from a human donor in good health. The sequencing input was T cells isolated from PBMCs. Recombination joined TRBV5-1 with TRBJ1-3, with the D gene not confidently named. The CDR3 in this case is CASSLAGLTGNTIYF. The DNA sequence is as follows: TGCGCCAGCAGCTTGGCGGGTTTAACTGGAAACACCATATATTTT.